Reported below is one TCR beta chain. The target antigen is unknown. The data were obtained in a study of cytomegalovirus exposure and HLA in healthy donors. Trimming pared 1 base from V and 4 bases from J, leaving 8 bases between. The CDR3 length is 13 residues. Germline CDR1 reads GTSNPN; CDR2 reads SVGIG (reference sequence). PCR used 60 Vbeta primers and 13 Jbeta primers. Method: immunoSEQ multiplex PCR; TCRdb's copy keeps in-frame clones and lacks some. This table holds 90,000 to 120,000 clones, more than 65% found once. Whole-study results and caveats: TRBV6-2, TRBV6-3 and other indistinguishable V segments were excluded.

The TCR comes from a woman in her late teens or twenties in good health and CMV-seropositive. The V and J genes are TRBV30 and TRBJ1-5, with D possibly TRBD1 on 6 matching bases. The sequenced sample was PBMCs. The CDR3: CAWSGQVNQPQHF. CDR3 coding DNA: TGTGCCTGGAGTGGACAGGTTAATCAGCCCCAGCATTTT.